The 6 T cell receptor beta chains below come from one sample, sequenced in a study of blood T cell repertoires in COVID-19. TCRdb's copy holds only in-frame clones and misses some; the assay was immunoSEQ multiplex PCR. The repertoire consists of roughly 280,000 clones, with around 90% occurring once and the leading ten covering 4.1%. The specimen was PBMCs or T cells enriched from blood (not recorded which). Source of these receptors: a woman aged 30 to 39 with acute COVID-19.

This clone was counted a single time. The chain recombines TRBV6-5 with TRBJ2-7, with TRBD2 matching over 10 bases. The CDR3 has 14 amino acids. Germline V lookup: CDR1 MNHEY, CDR2 SVGAGI. The ends lost 6 bases at V and 6 bases at J; junction bases unmatched: 8. The CDR3 reads CASRSLAGEAEQYF. CDR3 DNA: TGTGCCAGCAGGTCTCTAGCGGGAGAGGCCGAGCAGTACTTC.

This chain connects TRBV28 to TRBJ1-3; possibly TRBD1 for D (5 bases). Germline values: CDR1 MDHEN, CDR2 SYDVKM. The CDR3 is 16 amino acids. Between the trimmed V and J ends, which lost 3 bases and 2 bases, there was a span of 14 bases. CDR3 residues: CASSLARQPAGNTIYF. The CDR3 DNA sequence: TGTGCCAGCAGTTTGGCTAGACAGCCAGCTGGAAACACCATATATTTT.

The chain employs TRBV7-8 and TRBJ2-7; D call uncertain. Per the germline V gene, CDR1 is SGHVS and CDR2 is FQNEAQ. The germline V and J ends were trimmed by 2 bases and 4 bases, with 21 bases remaining between them. The CDR3 consists of 17 residues. CDR3 bases: TGTGCCAGCAGCTTATTCTCCGGGTACCCGTCAGTATACGAGCAGTACTTC. The encoded protein is CASSLFSGYPSVYEQYF. Based on the CDR3 plus reference TRBV7-8 and TRBJ2-7, the full variable domain is GAGVSQSPRYKVAKRGQDVALRCDPISGHVSLFWYQQALGQGPEFLTYFQNEAQLDKSGLPSDRFFAERPEGSVSTLKIQRTQQEDSAVYLCASSLFSGYPSVYEQYFGPGTRLTVT.

This chain links TRBV6-2 or TRBV6-3 with TRBJ2-7; D perhaps matches TRBD2 (6 bases). V was clipped by 4 bases and J by 7 bases, with 17 bases between them. CDR3 length: 14 residues. The germline CDR1 and CDR2 sequences are MNHEY and SVGEGT. The CDR3 DNA follows: TGTGCCAGCAGTTCCGGGACTGACCCTTGGGAGCAGTACTTC. Its translation: CASSSGTDPWEQYF.

This clone appeared once. V usage is TRBV14 and J usage is TRBJ1-3; TRBD1 matches at 10 bases. The germline gives CDR1 SGHDN, CDR2 FVKESK. V shed 3 bases, J shed 4 bases, and the junction held 6 bases outside the gene matches. The CDR3 contains 16 residues. The CDR3 sequence: CASSQGQGLRGNTIYF. In DNA, the CDR3 is TGTGCCAGCAGCCAGGGACAGGGGTTGAGAGGAAACACCATATATTTT.

The genes are TRBV21-1 and TRBJ2-2; the listed D gene, TRBD1, was not tested against the DNA. TRBV21-1 constitutes a pseudogene. The CDR3 runs to 17 residues. In DNA, the CDR3 is TGTGCCAGCAGCAAAGCGAAGGGGCTCTTAGGCACCGGGGAGCTGTTTTTT. Protein: CASSKAKGLLGTGELFF.